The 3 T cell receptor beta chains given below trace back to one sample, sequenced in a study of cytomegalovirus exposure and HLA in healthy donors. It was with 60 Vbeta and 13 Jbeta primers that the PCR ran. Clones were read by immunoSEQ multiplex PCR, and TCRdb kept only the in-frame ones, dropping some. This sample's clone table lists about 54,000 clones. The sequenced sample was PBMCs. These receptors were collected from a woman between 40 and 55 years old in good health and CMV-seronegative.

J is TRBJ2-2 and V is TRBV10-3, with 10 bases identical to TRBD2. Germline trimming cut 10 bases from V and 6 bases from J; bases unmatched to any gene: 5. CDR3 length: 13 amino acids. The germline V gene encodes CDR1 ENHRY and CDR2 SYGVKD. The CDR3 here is CATISGGAGELFF. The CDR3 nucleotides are TGTGCCACGATAAGCGGGGGGGCCGGGGAGCTGTTTTTT.

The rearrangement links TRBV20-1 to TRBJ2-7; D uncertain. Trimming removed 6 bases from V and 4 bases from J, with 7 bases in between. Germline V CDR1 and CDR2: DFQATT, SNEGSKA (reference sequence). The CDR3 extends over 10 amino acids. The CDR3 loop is CSAFLYEQYF. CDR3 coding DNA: TGCAGTGCATTCCTATACGAGCAGTACTTC.

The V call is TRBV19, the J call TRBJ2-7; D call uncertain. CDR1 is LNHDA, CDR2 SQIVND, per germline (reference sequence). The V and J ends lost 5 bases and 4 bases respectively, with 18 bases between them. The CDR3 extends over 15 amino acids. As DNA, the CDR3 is TGTGCCAGTAGTGGGCAGGTAGGCTTTGTTTACGAGCAGTACTTC. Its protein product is CASSGQVGFVYEQYF.